This TCR beta chain originates from a study of blood T cell repertoires in COVID-19. In the original workflow: Using reference gene primer amplification, nucleated cell counts were estimated. TCRdb keeps only in-frame clones here, not all; method: immunoSEQ multiplex PCR. V, J and clone size derive from that table, while D and trimming were established from the DNA sequence. The table records roughly 400,000 clones, roughly nine tenths of them present only once. Assignments of participants to cohorts depended upon their own reported clinical history. A PCR-confirmed or clinician-diagnosed COVID-19 case had contacted exposed participants within 2 weeks of entry. Looked up from germline, CDR1 is SGDLS and CDR2 is YYNGEE. Trimming cost V 1 base and J 7 bases, with 14 bases left between them. The CDR3 length is 15 residues.

The chain employs TRBV9 and TRBJ1-4, with a weak D call TRBD1 (6 bases). Sequencing used PBMCs or T cells enriched from blood (not recorded which). The receptor was isolated from a woman between 40 and 50 years old who had been exposed to COVID-19. The DNA for the CDR3 is TGTGCCAGCAGCGTAACCGGGACATCCATTGAAAAACTGTTTTTT. It is translated as CASSVTGTSIEKLFF.